This TCR beta chain was identified during a study of T and B cells in COVID-19 patients. At the level of the study: Peripheral blood came from COVID-19 patients with active infection or after recovery. The recovered patients had mostly mild to moderate COVID-19 with outpatient management. Critical illness requiring mechanical ventilation or extracorporeal membrane oxygenation affected 12 of 20 active-infection patients.

This clonotype ranks as medium-sized (0.01 to 0.1%). V lost 4 bases and J lost 2; bases outside the gene matches: 6. The CDR3 covers 15 residues. Germline CDR1 MNHEY, CDR2 SMNVEV (reference sequence). BIOMED2 TRB-A/B primer pools were used in multiplex TRB PCR. TCRdb used MiXCR to reprocess the multiplex PCR reads, holding one entry per CDR3 protein. The sample lists 5,500 to 8,000 distinct CDR3 sequences; about 22% were seen once. TRB was amplified from about 240-490 ng of blood genomic DNA. The chain recombines TRBV27 with TRBJ2-7; 9 bases are shared with TRBD1. Sample: blood. This sequence originates from a human donor who had recovered from COVID-19. The DNA of the CDR3 is TGTGCCAGCAGTTACCAGACAGGGGGTGCCTACGAGCAGTACTTC. Its translation: CASSYQTGGAYEQYF.